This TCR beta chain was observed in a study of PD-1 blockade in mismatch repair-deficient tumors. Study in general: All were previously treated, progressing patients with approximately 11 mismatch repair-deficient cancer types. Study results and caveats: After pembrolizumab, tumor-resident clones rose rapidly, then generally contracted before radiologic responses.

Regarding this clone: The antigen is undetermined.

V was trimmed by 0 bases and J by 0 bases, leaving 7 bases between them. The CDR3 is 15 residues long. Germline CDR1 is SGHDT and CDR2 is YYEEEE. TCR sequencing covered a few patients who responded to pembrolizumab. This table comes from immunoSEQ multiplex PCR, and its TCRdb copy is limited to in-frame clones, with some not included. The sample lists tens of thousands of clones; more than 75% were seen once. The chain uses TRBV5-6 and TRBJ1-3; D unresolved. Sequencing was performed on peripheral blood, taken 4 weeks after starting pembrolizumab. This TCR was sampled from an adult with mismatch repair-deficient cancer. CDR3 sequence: CASSLAGSSGNTIYF. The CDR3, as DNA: TGTGCCAGCAGCTTGGCTGGAAGCTCTGGAAACACCATATATTTT.